This passage covers 30 T cell receptor beta chains from one sample sequenced in a study of control samples from healthy donors and cancer patients. Method: immunoSEQ multiplex PCR; TCRdb's copy keeps in-frame clones and lacks some. The sample lists 95,000 to 150,000 clones, roughly 90% seen once, with 1.5% to 2% in the top ten. The specimen sequenced was blood. The receptors stem from a man aged 18 to 35 in good health.

The CDR3 region is CATSDPDLSSYNEQFF. The CDR3 coding sequence is TGTGCCACCAGTGATCCAGACCTCAGCTCCTACAATGAGCAGTTCTTC. The J gene is TRBJ2-1, the V gene TRBV24-1; D ambiguous. CDR3 length equals 16 residues. Germline V CDR1 and CDR2: KGHDR, SFDVKD. The V gene lost 3 bases and the J gene lost 0 bases, with 11 bases spanning the gap.

CDR3 amino acids: CASSRPGNYGYTF. CDR3 nucleotide sequence: TGTGCCAGCAGCCGCCCCGGGAACTATGGCTACACCTTC. This chain joins TRBV28 and TRBJ1-2; D is undetermined. Trimming took off 6 bases at V and 2 bases at J, with 10 bases between the two ends. The germline V gene encodes CDR1 MDHEN and CDR2 SYDVKM. CDR3 length: 13 amino acids.

The chain couples TRBV4-1 to TRBJ1-3, with 10 bases fitting TRBD1. Germline V gene sequence: CDR1 MGHRA, CDR2 YSYEKL. V shed 4 bases and J 2 bases; nucleotides not matched to a gene: 8. This CDR3 is built from 17 residues. This chain's CDR3 is CASSLGQGPPPGNTIYF. CDR3 bases: TGCGCCAGCAGCCTGGGACAGGGGCCTCCCCCTGGAAACACCATATATTTT.

This rearrangement joins TRBV30 to TRBJ2-1; maybe TRBD1 (5 bases). The CDR3 totals 14 residues. The V gene lost 3 bases and the J gene lost 0 bases, with 9 bases spanning the gap. CDR1 and CDR2 from the germline V gene are GTSNPN and SVGIG (reference sequence). CDR3 protein: CAWSGDSSYNEQFF. CDR3 sequence (DNA): TGTGCCTGGAGCGGAGACAGCTCCTACAATGAGCAGTTCTTC.

CDR3 sequence reads: CATSDPTLPGNTQYF. CDR3 bases: TGTGCCACCAGTGATCCGACTCTGCCGGGGAATACGCAGTATTTT. The gene calls are TRBV24-1 and TRBJ2-3, with D perhaps matching TRBD2 (5 bases). The CDR3 is 15 residues long. Germline V gene sequence: CDR1 KGHDR, CDR2 SFDVKD. V lost 3 bases and J 7 bases, leaving 16 bases between the germline ends.

This clone was counted between two and nine times. This sequence joins TRBV19 and TRBJ1-1; 7 positions agree with TRBD1. Germline assignment: CDR1 LNHDA and CDR2 SQIVND (reference sequence). Trimming took 10 bases from V and 7 from J; bases not matched to a gene: 12. The CDR3 spans 13 residues. The CDR3 region has the DNA TGTGCCACTCTAAGGGGGCAGGCTGGTGAAGCTTTCTTT. Amino acid sequence: CATLRGQAGEAFF. Variable domain in full (rest from reference TRBV19 and TRBJ1-1): DGGITQSPKYLFRKEGQNVTLSCEQNLNHDAMYWYRQDPGQGLRLIYYSQIVNDFQKGDIAEGYSVSREKKESFPLTVTSAQKNPTAFYLCATLRGQAGEAFFGQGTRLTVV.

V gene TRBV3-1 (or the pseudogene TRBV3-2) combines with J gene TRBJ2-3, with 9 bases matching TRBD2. V dropped 4 bases and J dropped 4; count of bases not matched to a gene: 9. Per the germline V gene, CDR1 is LGHDT and CDR2 is YNNKEL (reference sequence). This CDR3 is built from 16 residues. CDR3 protein: CASSPILGGRADTQYF. CDR3 DNA: TGTGCCAGCAGCCCGATCCTAGGCGGGAGGGCAGATACGCAGTATTTT.

The CDR3 DNA is TGTGCCAGCTCACCTACTCCAGGGGGCTGGGACTATGGCTACACCTTC. Protein: CASSPTPGGWDYGYTF. The rearrangement uses TRBV18 and TRBJ1-2; 8 nucleotides align to TRBD1. In germline, CDR1 is KGHSH, CDR2 LQKENI. This CDR3 is built from 16 residues. Germline trimming cut 3 bases from V and 3 bases from J; bases unmatched to any gene: 9.

The genes are TRBV9 and TRBJ1-4; D gene ambiguous. This CDR3 region has 14 residues. Per germline, CDR1 SGDLS and CDR2 YYNGEE. V lost 1 base and J lost 3, with 7 bases in between. The DNA for the CDR3 is TGTGCCAGCAGCGTACCGGGGTCTAATGAAAAACTGTTTTTT. Its translation: CASSVPGSNEKLFF.

This chain uses TRBV18 with TRBJ2-7; possible D gene TRBD2, 6 bases. V lost 6 bases to trimming and J lost 3 bases, with 18 bases between them. Germline lookup yields CDR1 KGHSH and CDR2 LQKENI. This CDR3 is 15 amino acids long. CDR3 sequence reads: CASSLEAGMFYEQYF. The CDR3 DNA follows: TGTGCCAGCTCCTTGGAAGCGGGTATGTTCTACGAGCAGTACTTC.

This chain uses TRBV7-9 with TRBJ2-7, with 9 bases identical to TRBD1. V lost 4 bases, J lost 6 bases, and 10 bases stayed unmatched. Germline CDR1 and CDR2: SEHNR and FQNEAQ (reference sequence). CDR3 length: 15 amino acids. CDR3 nucleotides: TGTGCCAGCAGCTCAGACAGGGGGGCGGGGCCCGAGCAGTACTTC. Translation gives CASSSDRGAGPEQYF.

In its sample, this clone was seen once. This sequence joins TRBV27 and TRBJ2-7; weak D call: TRBD2 (5 bases). V dropped 6 bases and J dropped 2 bases, with 11 bases sitting between them. The CDR3 loop spans 13 amino acids. Germline loops: CDR1 MNHEY, CDR2 SMNVEV (reference sequence). The CDR3 loop reads CASSPGITYEQYF. The CDR3 nucleotides are TGTGCCAGCAGCCCCGGGATCACCTACGAGCAGTACTTC.

The chain links TRBV6-5 to TRBJ1-4; D is undetermined. Germline loops: CDR1 MNHEY, CDR2 SVGAGI. Trimming took 2 bases from V and 3 from J, leaving 7 bases between them. The CDR3 consists of 14 residues. CDR3 residues: CASSYGPPNEKLFF. For the CDR3, the DNA is TGTGCCAGCAGTTACGGACCGCCTAATGAAAAACTGTTTTTT.

This clone has more than one count but fewer than ten. The rearrangement links TRBV19 to TRBJ2-1; TRBD2 might be the D (5 bases). The CDR3 runs 16 residues. Looked up from germline, CDR1 is LNHDA and CDR2 is SQIVND (reference sequence). V was trimmed by 0 bases and J by 8 bases, leaving 17 bases between them. CDR3 DNA sequence: TGTGCCAGTAGTATAGATTTACGGCGGGCCCAGCATGAGCAGTTCTTC. This translates into CASSIDLRRAQHEQFF.

CDR3 sequence reads: CASSQERGKQGGTEAFF. CDR3 coding DNA: TGTGCCAGCAGCCAAGAACGGGGTAAACAGGGTGGGACTGAAGCTTTCTTT. V is TRBV14 and J is TRBJ1-1, with D perhaps matching TRBD1 (6 bases). From germline, CDR1 is SGHDN and CDR2 FVKESK. V dropped 0 bases and J dropped 5 bases, with 19 bases sitting between them. The CDR3 is made up of 17 amino acids.

The V gene is TRBV19, the J gene TRBJ1-5; the D gene is possibly TRBD1 (6 bases). The V gene's germline CDR1 is LNHDA and CDR2 SQIVND (reference sequence). The CDR3 extends over 15 amino acids. The V end was cut by 6 bases, the J end by 4 bases, with 16 bases between. CDR3 loop: CASSKSPGDNQPQHF. In DNA, the CDR3 is TGTGCCAGTAGCAAATCCCCAGGGGATAATCAGCCCCAGCATTTT.

This clone has just one count. The CDR3 bases are TGCGCCAGCAGCCAAGATTCAACTCTAACATGGGAGACCCAGTACTTC. This encodes CASSQDSTLTWETQYF. The V and J genes are TRBV4-1 and TRBJ2-5; D is unclear. Trimming cost V 0 bases and J 5 bases, with 16 bases left between them. This CDR3 is built from 16 residues. Looked up from germline, CDR1 is MGHRA and CDR2 is YSYEKL.

This clone was detected a few times. The rearrangement links TRBV9 to TRBJ2-1; unclear D gene. Germline CDR1 SGDLS, CDR2 YYNGEE. The length of the CDR3 is 11 residues. The ends were cut back, 4 bases at V and 8 bases at J, with 7 bases in the middle. The CDR3 protein is CASSPLDEQFF. The CDR3 DNA follows: TGTGCCAGCAGCCCCCTCGATGAGCAGTTCTTC.

This chain uses TRBV11-3 with TRBJ2-6; D is perhaps TRBD2 (6 bases). Germline V gene lookup returns CDR1 SGHNT and CDR2 YENEEA. Trimming pared 5 bases from V and 2 bases from J, leaving 13 bases between. The CDR3 consists of 16 residues. CDR3 in DNA: TGTGCCAGCAGCCCGGGGAGGAGTCCTGGGGCCAACGTCCTGACTTTC. It is translated as CASSPGRSPGANVLTF.

The gene calls are TRBV27 and TRBJ1-1, with D perhaps TRBD1 (5 bases). Germline-derived CDR1 and CDR2 are MNHEY and SMNVEV (reference sequence). This CDR3 spans 13 amino acids. Trimming left V 3 bases short and J 4 bases short, with 9 bases between. The CDR3 DNA follows: TGTGCCAGCAGTTTCCAGGGTAGCACTGAAGCTTTCTTT. This encodes CASSFQGSTEAFF.

This chain joins TRBV15 and TRBJ2-7; D unresolved. This CDR3 has 13 residues. Trimming took 5 bases from V and 2 from J, leaving 10 bases between them. Germline CDR1 reads LNHNV; CDR2 reads YYDKDF (reference sequence). CDR3: CATSDPGPYEQYF. The DNA of the CDR3 is TGTGCCACCAGCGACCCAGGACCCTACGAGCAGTACTTC.

This chain connects TRBV4-3 to TRBJ2-4; 9 bases line up with TRBD2. This CDR3 is built from 15 residues. Per the germline V gene, CDR1 is LGHNA and CDR2 is YSLEER. V shed 2 bases and J 11 bases; nucleotides not matched to a gene: 10. CDR3 DNA sequence: TGCGCCAGCAGCCAACAGCGGGAGGTTGGGCATGTTCAGTACTTC. The encoded protein is CASSQQREVGHVQYF.

This clone was seen once. The chain uses TRBV6-5 and TRBJ2-1; perhaps TRBD2 as D (6 bases). This CDR3 has 14 residues. The germline V gene encodes CDR1 MNHEY and CDR2 SVGAGI. Trimming removed 2 bases from V and 6 bases from J, with 11 bases in between. CDR3 region: CASSYTGRSNEQFF. For the CDR3, the DNA is TGTGCCAGCAGTTACACCGGGAGATCCAATGAGCAGTTCTTC.

The J gene is TRBJ2-6, the V gene TRBV30; tentatively, D is TRBD1 (5 bases). Per germline, CDR1 GTSNPN and CDR2 SVGIG (reference sequence). Between the trimmed V and J ends, which lost 0 bases and 0 bases, there was a span of 9 bases. This CDR3 contains 16 residues. The DNA for the CDR3 is TGTGCCTGGAGTGTAAGGGGCCTCTCTGGGGCCAACGTCCTGACTTTC. This gives the protein CAWSVRGLSGANVLTF.

This clone occurred a few times. The CDR3 sequence: CASSTRTGGDSYEQYF. In DNA, the CDR3 is TGTGCCAGCAGCACTCGGACAGGGGGCGACTCCTACGAGCAGTACTTC. This chain connects TRBV21-1 to TRBJ2-7; the tabulated D call, TRBD1, remains unverified against the DNA. TRBV21-1 is a listed pseudogene. The CDR3 spans 16 residues.

This sequence joins TRBV30 and TRBJ2-1, with TRBD2 matching 16 bases. The germline V gene encodes CDR1 GTSNPN and CDR2 SVGIG (reference sequence). The CDR3 contains 16 residues. The V and J ends lost 4 bases and 3 bases, in that order; junction bases with no gene match: 3. The CDR3 coding sequence is TGTGCCTGGAAAGGGACTAGCGGGAGGGGCTACAATGAGCAGTTCTTC. Translating it yields CAWKGTSGRGYNEQFF.

This sequence joins TRBV11-3 and TRBJ2-5; a possible D gene is TRBD1 (7 bases). This CDR3 is 14 amino acids long. The V end was cut by 2 bases, the J end by 5 bases, with 12 bases between. Germline lookup yields CDR1 SGHNT and CDR2 YENEEA. For the CDR3, the DNA is TGTGCCAGCAGCTTAACAGGGGAGGTGGAGACCCAGTACTTC. This sequence encodes CASSLTGEVETQYF.

V and J are TRBV5-4 and TRBJ1-5; the D is unclear. There are 13 residues in the CDR3. V dropped 3 bases and J dropped 4 bases, with 8 bases sitting between them. Germline CDR1 SGHNT, CDR2 YYREEE (reference sequence). Here the CDR3 reads CASSSEGNQPQHF. The CDR3 region has the DNA TGTGCCAGCAGCTCCGAGGGAAATCAGCCCCAGCATTTT.

This chain links TRBV19 with TRBJ1-2; no firm D call. Deletions cut 2 bases from V and 5 bases from J, with 15 bases between. The length of the CDR3 is 15 residues. Germline V gene data show CDR1 as LNHDA and CDR2 as SQIVND (reference sequence). CDR3: CASSISHHPLYGYTF. The CDR3 nucleotides read TGTGCCAGTAGTATATCGCACCACCCTCTTTATGGCTACACCTTC.

The V and J genes are TRBV4-2 and TRBJ2-5; D assignment may be TRBD1 or TRBD2 (5 bases each). V was clipped by 0 bases and J by 5 bases, with 13 bases between them. Germline V gene sequence: CDR1 LGHNA, CDR2 YNFKEQ. This CDR3 has 15 residues. CDR3 in amino acids: CASSQENGGVETQYF. CDR3 bases: TGTGCCAGCAGCCAAGAGAATGGGGGTGTTGAGACCCAGTACTTC.